This T cell receptor (beta chain) was identified during a study of T cells in localized non-small cell lung cancer. The CDR3 is 18 residues long. Broader study findings: Appearance in adjacent lung was seen for a median around 60 of the top 100 tumor clones. T cell clonality was highest in uninvolved adjacent lung, above tumor. A denser population of T cells in blood accompanied longer overall survival.

TCRdb's table, derived via immunoSEQ multiplex PCR, lists solely in-frame clones and lacks some. The sample includes about 41,000 clones, more than 85% seen only once; the top ten take about 6.6%. A remark on this clone: Its antigen is not identified.

J is TRBJ2-5 and V is TRBV21-1; TRBD2, the table's D call, was not compared with the DNA. TRBV21-1 is tagged as a pseudogene. Sequencing used peripheral blood, obtained before any cancer treatment. The source is a woman aged 18 to 55 with stage III lung adenocarcinoma. The DNA of the CDR3 is TGTGCCAGCAGCTCCGGGGGGCTAGCGGGGCAAGGGGGAGAGACCCAGTACTTC. Translation gives CASSSGGLAGQGGETQYF.